This TCR beta chain was found in a study of T cells in Graves' hyperthyroidism and ophthalmopathy (dated by TCRdb to 2018 to 2020). Some background on the complete study: Peripheral blood was collected at initial diagnosis, before any treatment. To identify TCR V-J signatures that set the groups apart, the researchers used a discovery cohort of approximately 98 patients, made up of under 45 with Graves' ophthalmopathy and some 55 with stable Graves' hyperthyroidism. Prospective prediction of ophthalmopathy was tested in an independent validation cohort consisting of some 18 hyperthyroidism patients and 15 or so patients who later progressed to ophthalmopathy. For training and testing, the 100 or so patients in the discovery cohort were randomly divided in a 7:3 ratio. The study also compared thyroid tissue and blood T-cell repertoires from more than five Graves' hyperthyroidism patients. After blood sampling, hyperthyroidism patients were treated with methimazole at a starting dose of 30 mg daily, and ophthalmopathy patients were treated with high-dose intravenous methylprednisolone. The paper reports TCR Vbeta CDR3 sequencing of roughly 140 peripheral blood samples: approximately 41 ophthalmopathy, about 75 hyperthyroidism and roughly 17 progressor patients.

The TCR beta CDR3 regions were amplified from RNA transcripts. The TCR CDR3 was subjected to a first round of RT-PCR using the HTBI primer set and the Qiagen OneStep RT-PCR kit. Libraries were constructed in a second round of multiplex PCR, after which size selection and purification were carried out. The libraries were sequenced on an Illumina HiSeq2000 using paired-end 100 bp reads. Per the authors' processing: SOAPnuke was used to process the raw data, removing reads that contained adapters or uncalled bases, had a mean Phred below 15, or lacked an exact match to the constant primer or identifier. High-quality paired reads were merged with COPE v1.2.5, and unique nucleotide sequences were defined as clonotypes. Clonotypes were aligned to IMGT TRBV, TRBD and TRBJ reference segments using MiTCR v1.1. Only V-J combinations with frequency above 0.0001, covering approximately 99% of repertoires, were analysed. The TCS score was defined as F50 (clonal expansion) divided by E x V (chaos), with BLOSUM62-based TCRdist calculated between CDR3 peptides within each V-J. Welch's t-statistics and random forest reduced around 510 V-J features to 10 to 15, which were used in a naive Bayes classifier (R e1071). The Morisita-Horn index was used to measure how similar the thyroid and blood repertoires were. The raw public reads went through TCRdb reprocessing: fastp at Q25, MiXCR clone calling, in-frame beta chains kept. Rows merge per CDR3 protein into single entries with the most common DNA and genes. The V and J calls were determined by TCRdb, not by the authors. In this sample the table shows roughly 840,000 distinct CDR3 sequences, over 35% of which occur a single time. 8.9% of the sample is held by the ten biggest clonotypes.

This clonotype came up a few times. What this receptor recognizes is not known. Per-base quality was not reported, and no clone a single base away is much larger than it. Graves' hyperthyroidism was defined as stable when no progression to ophthalmopathy occurred over 18 months of follow-up. Hyperthyroidism patients were newly diagnosed, with disease duration under 2 months, and aged 18 to 65 years. Patients with uncontrolled infections, other autoimmune diseases, pregnancy or lactation were excluded. Clinical symptoms, serum thyroxine and TRAb, thyroid ultrasound, and orbital computed tomography formed the basis for the diagnoses. Ficoll-Paque density gradient centrifugation was used to isolate PBMCs from about 9.4 ml of fresh peripheral blood. Total RNA was extracted using Trizol reagent, and RNA quality was assessed on an Agilent 2100 Bioanalyzer. The junction shows trimming of 10 bases on V and 6 bases on J, plus 12 bases between the germline ends. The CDR3 measures 12 amino acids from cysteine to phenylalanine. Only CDR3 DNA remains: 36 bases, in frame from the first base.

The full study reports these points: In validation, progression to ophthalmopathy was predicted by the model with around 71% sensitivity and roughly 72% specificity, a median of approximately 6.5 months before onset. In cross-validation, a model built on a 13 V-J signature told ophthalmopathy apart from stable hyperthyroidism with approximately 90% sensitivity and approximately 81% specificity, and in testing the same model reached 80%/75%. No statistical method was used to set the sample size in advance, and investigators knew the group allocation. Blood samples also contained most of the expanded thyroid clonotypes (frequency above 0.001), which suggests that blood repertoires may reflect thyroid immune responses.

The sequence was obtained from a man between 18 and 35 years old with Graves' hyperthyroidism. Material for sequencing was blood. This receptor chain uses TRBV12-3 or TRBV12-4 and TRBJ2-2; the D gene cannot be named for sure. The CDR3 reads CATTTMPGELFF. The sequence in DNA is TGTGCCACCACTACTATGCCCGGGGAGCTGTTTTTT.